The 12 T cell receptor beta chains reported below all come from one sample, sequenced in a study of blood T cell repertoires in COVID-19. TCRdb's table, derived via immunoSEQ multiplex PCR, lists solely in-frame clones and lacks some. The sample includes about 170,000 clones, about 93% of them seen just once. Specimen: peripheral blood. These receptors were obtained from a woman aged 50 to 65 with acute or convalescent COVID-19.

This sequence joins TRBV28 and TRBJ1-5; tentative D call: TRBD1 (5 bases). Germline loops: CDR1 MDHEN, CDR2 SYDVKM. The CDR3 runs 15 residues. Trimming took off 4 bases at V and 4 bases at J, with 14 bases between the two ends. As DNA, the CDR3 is TGTGCCAGCAGTTACCCCGGGGGAGGAAATCAGCCCCAGCATTTT. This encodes CASSYPGGGNQPQHF.

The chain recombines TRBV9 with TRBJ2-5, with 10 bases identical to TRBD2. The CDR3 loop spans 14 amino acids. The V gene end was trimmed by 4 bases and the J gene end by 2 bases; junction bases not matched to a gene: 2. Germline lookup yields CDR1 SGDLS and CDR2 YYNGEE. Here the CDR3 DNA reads TGTGCCAGCAGCACTAGCGGGGTGCAAGAGACCCAGTACTTC. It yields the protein CASSTSGVQETQYF.

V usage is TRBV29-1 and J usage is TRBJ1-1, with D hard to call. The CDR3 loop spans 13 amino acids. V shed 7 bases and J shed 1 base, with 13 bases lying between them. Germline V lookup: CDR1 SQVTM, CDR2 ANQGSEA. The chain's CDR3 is CSAGVGRNTEAFF. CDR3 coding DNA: TGCAGCGCCGGCGTGGGGAGGAACACTGAAGCTTTCTTT.

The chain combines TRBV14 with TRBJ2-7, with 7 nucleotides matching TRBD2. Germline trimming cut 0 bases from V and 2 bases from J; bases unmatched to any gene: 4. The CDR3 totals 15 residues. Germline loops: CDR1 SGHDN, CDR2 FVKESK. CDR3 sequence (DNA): TGTGCCAGCAGCCAAGAACTAGCGTTTCCCTACGAGCAGTACTTC. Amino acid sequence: CASSQELAFPYEQYF.

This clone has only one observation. The chain's CDR3 is CASSYSVGLSSYEQYF. The CDR3 nucleotides read TGTGCCAGCAGTTACTCGGTGGGGCTAAGCTCCTACGAGCAGTACTTC. The chain joins TRBV6-5 to TRBJ2-7; possibly TRBD1 for D (5 bases). Germline assignment: CDR1 MNHEY and CDR2 SVGAGI. This CDR3 region has 16 residues. V dropped 0 bases and J dropped 0 bases, with 12 bases sitting between them.

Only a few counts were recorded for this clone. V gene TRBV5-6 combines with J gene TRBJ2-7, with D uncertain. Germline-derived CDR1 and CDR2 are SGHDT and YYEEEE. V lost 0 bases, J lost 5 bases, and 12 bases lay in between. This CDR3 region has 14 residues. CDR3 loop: CASSLGSSANEQYF. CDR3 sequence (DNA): TGTGCCAGCAGCTTGGGTTCGAGCGCGAACGAGCAGTACTTC.

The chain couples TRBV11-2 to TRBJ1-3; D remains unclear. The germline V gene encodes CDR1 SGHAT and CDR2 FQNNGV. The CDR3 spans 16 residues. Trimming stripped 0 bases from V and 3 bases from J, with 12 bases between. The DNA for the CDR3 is TGTGCCAGCAGCTTAGAAGGGAGGTATAATGGAAACACCATATATTTT. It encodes CASSLEGRYNGNTIYF.

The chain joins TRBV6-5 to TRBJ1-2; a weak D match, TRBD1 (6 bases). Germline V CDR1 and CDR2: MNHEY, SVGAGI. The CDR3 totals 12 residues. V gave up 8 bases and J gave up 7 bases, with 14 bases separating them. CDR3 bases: TGTGCCAGCCTGTGGGGCAGGGGTGGCTACACCTTC. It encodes CASLWGRGGYTF.

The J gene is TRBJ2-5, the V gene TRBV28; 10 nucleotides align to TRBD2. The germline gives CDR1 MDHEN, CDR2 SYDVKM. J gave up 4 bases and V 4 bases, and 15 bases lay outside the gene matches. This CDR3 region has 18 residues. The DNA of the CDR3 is TGTGCCAGCAGTTCCTCGACTAGCGGGTCCCTCAGGGGAGAGACCCAGTACTTC. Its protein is CASSSSTSGSLRGETQYF.

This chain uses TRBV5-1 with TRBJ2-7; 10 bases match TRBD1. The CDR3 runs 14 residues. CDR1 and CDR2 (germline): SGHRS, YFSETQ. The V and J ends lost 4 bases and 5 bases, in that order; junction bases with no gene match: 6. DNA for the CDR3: TGCGCCAGCAGCCATACGGGACAGGGGCACGAGCAGTACTTC. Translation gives CASSHTGQGHEQYF.

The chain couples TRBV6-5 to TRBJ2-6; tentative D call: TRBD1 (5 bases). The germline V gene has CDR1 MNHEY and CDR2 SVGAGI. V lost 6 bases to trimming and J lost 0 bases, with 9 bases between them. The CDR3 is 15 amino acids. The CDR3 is CASSTGYSGANVLTF. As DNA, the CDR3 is TGTGCCAGCAGCACAGGTTACTCTGGGGCCAACGTCCTGACTTTC.

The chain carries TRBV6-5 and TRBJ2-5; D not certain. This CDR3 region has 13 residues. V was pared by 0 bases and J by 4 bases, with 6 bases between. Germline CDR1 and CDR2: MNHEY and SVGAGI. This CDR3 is CASSYSPGETQYF. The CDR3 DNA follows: TGTGCCAGCAGTTACTCTCCAGGAGAGACCCAGTACTTC.